Shown below are 10 T cell receptor beta chains from a single sample sequenced in a study of vaccination and CD4 T cells after COVID-19. These TCRs' antigens remain unknown. Treatment meaning: roughly 10-day PBMC culture with coronavirus spike peptide pools or control peptides (ViraFEST assay). Oncomine TCR Beta short-read sequencing was applied to DNA from cultured CD4+ T cells. TCRdb independently ran MiXCR on the PCR reads; one entry per CDR3 protein. This sample yields roughly 4,700 distinct CDR3 sequences, of which 45% to 70% are seen a single time; roughly a third belongs to the top ten. Sequenced input: CD4+ T cells from blood, cultured in vitro. These receptors were obtained from a human donor who had recovered from COVID-19.

This clonotype was seen a single time. This chain joins TRBV27 and TRBJ1-5; 7 bases agree with TRBD1. The CDR3 is 12 residues long. The germline V gene encodes CDR1 MNHEY and CDR2 SMNVEV (reference sequence). After removal of 1 base from V and 15 bases from J, the junction contained 6 bases not matched to a gene. The CDR3 nucleotides are TGTGCCAGCAGTTTATGGACAGGCCCCACGCATTTT. As protein: CASSLWTGPTHF.

V and J are TRBV2 and TRBJ1-2, with D maybe TRBD1 (5 bases). CDR3 length equals 11 residues. Trimming took off 9 bases at V and 6 bases at J, with 11 bases between the two ends. Per the germline V gene, CDR1 is SNHLY and CDR2 is FYNNEI. CDR3 residues: CARRGEDGYTF. CDR3 coding DNA: TGTGCCAGAAGGGGTGAGGATGGCTACACCTTC.

This chain connects TRBV20-1 to TRBJ2-7; D tentatively reads TRBD1 or TRBD2 (5 bases each). Deletions cut 0 bases from V and 2 bases from J, with 11 bases between. The CDR3 has 14 amino acids. Germline lookup yields CDR1 DFQATT and CDR2 SNEGSKA (reference sequence). The CDR3 sequence is CSARDLGTPYEQYF. CDR3 DNA sequence: TGCAGTGCTAGAGATCTGGGGACGCCCTACGAGCAGTACTTC.

This clonotype was observed a handful of times. The V and J genes are TRBV20-1 and TRBJ1-2, with D possibly TRBD1 on 5 matching bases. Trimming cost V 5 bases and J 5 bases, with 9 bases left between them. Per germline, CDR1 DFQATT and CDR2 SNEGSKA (reference sequence). This CDR3 is 11 amino acids long. CDR3 in DNA: TGCAGTGCTCCCGACAGATATGGCTACACCTTC. Protein sequence: CSAPDRYGYTF.

J is TRBJ2-7 and V is TRBV20-1; 12 bases are a match to TRBD1. This CDR3 comprises 16 residues. The germline CDR1 and CDR2 sequences are DFQATT and SNEGSKA (reference sequence). V was clipped by 6 bases and J by 2 bases; unmatched bases: 11. Here the CDR3 reads CSAPGQGANSPYEQYF. DNA of the CDR3: TGCAGTGCCCCGGGACAGGGGGCGAATTCCCCCTACGAGCAGTACTTC.

This clonotype was counted a single time. CDR3 DNA: TGTGCCGGCTCTCAAACAGGGTTCACTGAAGCTTTCTTT. Amino acids: CAGSQTGFTEAFF. V is TRBV6-1 and J is TRBJ1-1, with D perhaps matching TRBD1 (6 bases). CDR3 length equals 13 residues. V lost 11 bases and J lost 4, with 17 bases in between. From germline, CDR1 is MNHNS and CDR2 SASEGT.

The rearrangement links TRBV6-5 to TRBJ2-7; D is unclear. Germline assignment: CDR1 MNHEY and CDR2 SVGAGI. Trimming took off 2 bases at V and 2 bases at J, with 7 bases between the two ends. This CDR3 spans 13 amino acids. CDR3 sequence: CASSYRSTYEQYF. The CDR3 DNA reads as TGTGCCAGCAGTTACAGAAGCACCTACGAGCAGTACTTC.

This clonotype was observed a single time. V usage is TRBV6-5 and J usage is TRBJ2-7, with D perhaps TRBD2 (6 bases). Trimming stripped 0 bases from V and 5 bases from J, with 8 bases between. The CDR3 sequence is 13 residues long. Germline V gene lookup returns CDR1 MNHEY and CDR2 SVGAGI. CDR3 loop: CASSYSPGDEQYF. The CDR3 nucleotides are TGTGCCAGCAGTTACTCCCCGGGGGACGAGCAGTACTTC.

The chain has TRBV20-1 and TRBJ1-2, with D possibly being TRBD1 (5 bases). Trimming took 4 bases from V and 6 from J, leaving 15 bases between them. The germline gives CDR1 DFQATT, CDR2 SNEGSKA (reference sequence). The CDR3 covers 13 residues. CDR3: CSAIGTPEDGYTF. In DNA, the CDR3 is TGCAGTGCTATCGGGACTCCTGAAGATGGCTACACCTTC.

The sample holds a few counts of this clonotype. The chain couples TRBV20-1 to TRBJ2-5; D is ambiguous. Germline assignment: CDR1 DFQATT and CDR2 SNEGSKA (reference sequence). The V end lost 3 bases, the J end lost 5 bases, and 4 bases lay between the germline ends. The CDR3 is 10 residues long. CDR3 DNA sequence: TGCAGTGCTAGCGGGGAGACCCAGTACTTC. Protein: CSASGETQYF.